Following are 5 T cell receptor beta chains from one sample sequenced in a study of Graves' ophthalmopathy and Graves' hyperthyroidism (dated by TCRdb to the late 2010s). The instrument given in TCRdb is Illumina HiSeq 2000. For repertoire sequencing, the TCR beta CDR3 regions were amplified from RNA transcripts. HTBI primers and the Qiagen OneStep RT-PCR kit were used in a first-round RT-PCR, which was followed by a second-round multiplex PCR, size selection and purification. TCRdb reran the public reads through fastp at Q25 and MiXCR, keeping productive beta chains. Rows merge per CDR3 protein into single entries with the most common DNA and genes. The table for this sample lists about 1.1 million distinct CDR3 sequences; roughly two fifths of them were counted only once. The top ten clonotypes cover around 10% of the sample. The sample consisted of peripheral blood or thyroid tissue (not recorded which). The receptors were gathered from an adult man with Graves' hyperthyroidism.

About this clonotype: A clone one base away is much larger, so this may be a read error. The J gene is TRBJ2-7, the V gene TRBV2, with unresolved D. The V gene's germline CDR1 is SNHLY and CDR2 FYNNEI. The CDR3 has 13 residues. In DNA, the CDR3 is TGTGCCAACAGTATCTCCTCCACCTACGAGCAGTACTTC. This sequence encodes CANSISSTYEQYF.

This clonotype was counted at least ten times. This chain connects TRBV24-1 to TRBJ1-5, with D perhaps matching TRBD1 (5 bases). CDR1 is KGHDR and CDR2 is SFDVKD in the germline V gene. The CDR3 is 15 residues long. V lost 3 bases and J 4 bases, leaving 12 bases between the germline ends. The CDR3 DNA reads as TGTGCCACCAGTGATAGTGGGGGACTAAATCAGCCCCAGCATTTT. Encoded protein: CATSDSGGLNQPQHF.

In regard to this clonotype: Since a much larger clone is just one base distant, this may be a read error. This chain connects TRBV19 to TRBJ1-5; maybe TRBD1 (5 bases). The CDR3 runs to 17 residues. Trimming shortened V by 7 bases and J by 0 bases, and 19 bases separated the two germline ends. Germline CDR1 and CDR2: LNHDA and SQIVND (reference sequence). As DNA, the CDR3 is TGTGCCAGTACAGGTGGTAGCGGGGCTCATAGCAATCAGCCCCAGCATTTT. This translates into CASTGGSGAHSNQPQHF.

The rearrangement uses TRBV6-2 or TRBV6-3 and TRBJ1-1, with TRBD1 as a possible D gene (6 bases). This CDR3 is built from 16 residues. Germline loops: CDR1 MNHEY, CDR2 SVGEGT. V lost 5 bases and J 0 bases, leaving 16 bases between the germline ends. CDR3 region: CASSQYRQVLNTEAFF. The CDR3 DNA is TGTGCCAGCAGTCAGTATCGACAGGTTCTGAACACTGAAGCTTTCTTT.

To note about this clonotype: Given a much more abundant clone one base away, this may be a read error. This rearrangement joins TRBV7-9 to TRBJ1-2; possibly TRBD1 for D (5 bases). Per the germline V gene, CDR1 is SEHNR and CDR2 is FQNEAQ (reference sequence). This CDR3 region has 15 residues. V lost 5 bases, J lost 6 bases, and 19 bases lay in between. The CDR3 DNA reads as TGTGCCAGCAGCCCCAGGACTGCGGGGGGGGATGGCTACACCTTC. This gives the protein CASSPRTAGGDGYTF.